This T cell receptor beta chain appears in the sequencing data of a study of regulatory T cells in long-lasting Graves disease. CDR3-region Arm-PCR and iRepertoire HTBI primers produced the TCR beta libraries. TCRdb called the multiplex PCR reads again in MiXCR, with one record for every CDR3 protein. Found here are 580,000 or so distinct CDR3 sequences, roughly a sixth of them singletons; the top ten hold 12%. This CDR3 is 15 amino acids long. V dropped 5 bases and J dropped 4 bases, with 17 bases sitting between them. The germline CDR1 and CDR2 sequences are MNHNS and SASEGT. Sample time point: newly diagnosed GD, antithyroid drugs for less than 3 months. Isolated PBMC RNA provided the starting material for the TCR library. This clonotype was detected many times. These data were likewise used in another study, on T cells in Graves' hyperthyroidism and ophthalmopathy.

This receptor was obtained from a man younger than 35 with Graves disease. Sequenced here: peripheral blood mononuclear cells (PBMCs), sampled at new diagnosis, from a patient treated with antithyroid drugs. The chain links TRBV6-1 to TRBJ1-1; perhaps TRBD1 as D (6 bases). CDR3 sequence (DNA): TGTGCCAGCAGTAATGTATTTCAGGGGAGCACTGAAGCTTTCTTT. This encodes CASSNVFQGSTEAFF.